These T cell receptor beta chains were read from a single sample in a study of monozygotic twins with inflammatory bowel disease. TCRdb reprocessed the 5' RACE reads and reports one entry per CDR3 protein, with no DNA. This sample contains around 150,000 distinct CDR3 sequences. Sequencing input: blood. These receptors all stem from a human donor with ulcerative colitis or Crohn's disease, or a healthy co-twin of an affected twin (not recorded which). Both conserved end residues are part of each CDR3.

j_gene | len | v_gene | CDR3aa
TRBJ1-1 | 15 | TRBV18 | CASSPARGSNTEAFF
TRBJ2-7 | 15 | TRBV15 | CATSRAAGDTYEQYF
TRBJ2-7 | 15 | TRBV3-1 | CASSQEPGEGYEQYF
TRBJ2-1 | 18 | TRBV11-2 | CASSPTRPSGISHNEQFF
TRBJ2-7 | 13 | TRBV7-2 | CASSSETVYEQYF
TRBJ2-7 | 15 | TRBV18 | CASSPGLAGQVEQYF
TRBJ2-3 | 18 | TRBV6-5 | CASSYSGLAGAAADTQYF
TRBJ2-7 | 15 | TRBV29-1 | CSVEDRTGGLYEQYF
TRBJ2-7 | 12 | TRBV20-1 | CSAGGPAEEQYF
TRBJ2-5 | 18 | TRBV14 | CASSQEGEAGSPTETQYF
TRBJ2-5 | 14 | TRBV7-9 | CASSMAAVQETQYF
TRBJ2-4 | 13 | TRBV7-9 | CASSSAPGNIQYF
TRBJ1-6 | 15 | TRBV5-1 | CASSPDGTANSPLHF
TRBJ2-7 | 16 | TRBV15 | CATSRDLHDATYEQYF
TRBJ1-4 | 12 | TRBV20-1 | CSASKGNEKLFF
TRBJ2-7 | 19 | TRBV4-1 | CASSPTGQATSGVLYEQYF
TRBJ1-1 | 13 | TRBV6-2/TRBV6-3 | CASSYGQGPEAFF
TRBJ2-3 | 18 | TRBV2 | CASSGPPKSGRLTDTQYF
TRBJ2-7 | 15 | TRBV4-2 | CASSQDDTTSYEQYF
TRBJ2-2 | 15 | TRBV20-1 | CSARVGNWNTGELFF
TRBJ2-2 | 14 | TRBV7-7 | CASSPRVGAGELFF
TRBJ2-7 | 14 | TRBV5-4 | CASSLSGIIYDQYF
TRBJ2-7 | 14 | TRBV10-3 | CASSRAASGAEQYF
TRBJ2-7 | 13 | TRBV4-2 | CASSPGPSYEQYF
TRBJ2-1 | 18 | TRBV20-1 | CSARGGVGSGRSYNEQFF
TRBJ2-1 | 16 | TRBV27 | CASSPLGTSGNNEQFF
TRBJ2-6 | 15 | TRBV19 | CASSIEGSGANVLTF
TRBJ2-7 | 16 | TRBV5-1 | CASSLKGLADSYEQYF
TRBJ1-2 | 14 | TRBV7-2 | CASSFRTPNYGYTF
TRBJ2-3 | 15 | TRBV7-2 | CASSRSTSGFDTQYF
TRBJ2-3 | 17 | TRBV7-2 | CASNLIGLQGAADTQYF
TRBJ2-2 | 16 | TRBV4-1 | CASSLEGQIFAGELFF
TRBJ2-7 | 13 | TRBV6-2/TRBV6-3 | CASSWDRTYEQYF
TRBJ2-2 | 15 | TRBV28 | CASSRGLARTGELFF
TRBJ1-2 | 14 | TRBV6-1 | CASRVTGLNYGYTF
TRBJ2-1 | 12 | TRBV27 | CASSLSPGQQFF
TRBJ2-7 | 17 | TRBV5-1 | CASRIRISTQGSYEQYF
TRBJ2-1 | 14 | TRBV5-4 | CASSLEGVYNEQFF
TRBJ1-2 | 12 | TRBV28 | CASTQGSYGYTF
TRBJ2-7 | 14 | TRBV6-2/TRBV6-3 | CASSLGLAASEQYF
TRBJ1-5 | 15 | TRBV4-3 | CASSPGQGSYQPQHF
TRBJ1-1 | 14 | TRBV5-6 | CASSSEVVGTEAFF
TRBJ2-1 | 15 | TRBV5-4 | CASSLIAGGRPGQFF
TRBJ2-7 | 14 | TRBV5-4 | CASSLDGETYEQYF
TRBJ2-5 | 13 | TRBV15 | CATSRDLRETQYF